The source of this T cell receptor (beta chain) is a study of T cells in placental villitis. For the wider study: The study tested an allograft-versus-infection hypothesis by comparing placental TCR-beta repertoires in villitis of unknown etiology, unaffected controls matched for gestational age, and infectious villitis.

Around 11 placentae had a pathological diagnosis of high-grade villitis of unknown etiology and were chosen using the Amsterdam Criteria. Mothers with villitis of unknown etiology had significantly higher gravidity and parity and more prior miscarriages than control and infectious villitis groups. Placentae were collected after delivery and underwent gross and histological evaluation before archival tissue selection. Five 10-micron scrolls were cut from each FFPE block, and DNA was isolated using the AllPrep DNA/RNA FFPE Tissue kit. NanoDrop was used to check DNA concentration and purity, while a Bioanalyzer was used to assess RNA quality. TCR-beta CDR3 regions were amplified from genomic DNA with the immunoSEQ v4 bias-controlled multiplex PCR assay, run blinded to group allocation. To estimate the quantities of nucleated cells and T cells in each sample, reference gene primers were added alongside the TCR-beta primers. Sequencing of the libraries was performed on an Illumina MiSeq with a 100-cycle paired-end protocol. In the paper's pipeline: Diversity and richness were calculated in immunoSEQ Analyzer software; richness by iChao1, clonality based on Pielou evenness and Shannon diversity (0-1, higher means less diverse). Using confidence 3 and substitution 2, CDR3 amino acid sequences together with their V/J genes were queried against VDJdb for CMV, EBV and influenza A specificities. TCR-beta amino acid clonotype overlap between villitis of unknown etiology, infectious villitis and control repertoires was assessed with the Morisita-Horn index. Imported from immuneACCESS, the table was reduced by TCRdb to in-frame sequences with V and J called. These copies leave out some clones; in studies compared against another copy, an unresolved V gene accounts for under half, and the cause of the remainder is not known. Clone size and the V and J calls come from that table; the DNA yielded D and trimming. Across this sample there are 1,400 to 1,500 clones, with around 80% seen only once. The ten largest clonotypes hold roughly 8% of the sample.

The full study reports these points: Villitis of unknown etiology placentae showed higher clonality than controls (median roughly 0.054 versus 0.0055, p=0.0025), indicating clonal expansion. Sequencing bulk tissue could not tell helper, regulatory or cytotoxic T cells apart, could not separate maternal from fetal T cells, and left out gamma-delta receptors. Expanded clones in villitis of unknown etiology were largely private to each placenta, suggesting no single initiating antigen. Small amounts of decidua were contained in the paraffin blocks, so some of the captured T cells, especially in controls, may have been decidual rather than villous infiltrates. Higher CMV-specific clone frequencies were found in infectious CMV cases than in villitis of unknown etiology (roughly 0.012 vs 0.00092), and no difference in CMV-specific clone frequencies was seen between villitis of unknown etiology and controls.

CDR1 and CDR2, per the germline V gene, are SGDLS and YYNGEE. V is trimmed back by 0 bases and J by 3 bases, and the junction contains 0 bases that no gene match accounts for. Measured from the cysteine to the phenylalanine, the CDR3 is 15 residues long. Just the 45-base CDR3 DNA is kept, in frame starting at base 1. For this clone: What antigen it recognizes has not been identified. No clone much larger than this one lies a single base away; base qualities are absent.

The rearrangement combines TRBV9 with TRBJ2-1, with 10 central nucleotides matching TRBD1. Sequenced input: placental tissue containing maternal and fetal cells. The receptor's source is a human patient with villitis of unknown etiology; the placental T cells may come from both mother and fetus. The CDR3 has the sequence CASSVGTGGYNEQFF. The DNA sequence reads TGTGCCAGCAGCGTAGGGACAGGGGGCTACAATGAGCAGTTCTTC.